Described below is a single TCR beta chain sequence and its context. This record belongs to a study of CD8 T cells in Susac syndrome. RNA, at about 0.45 to 1 ug, was reverse transcribed with random hexamers. An immunoSEQ multiplex PCR amplified TCR beta CDR3 over 54 Vbeta and 13 Jbeta. A single record per CDR3 protein comes from TCRdb applying MiXCR to the immunoSEQ multiplex PCR reads. The profile covers about 200,000 distinct CDR3 sequences, with around nine tenths appearing a single time and about 0.15% taken by the ten largest. TEMRA cells were FACS-enriched and CD8+ and CD4+ T cells negatively isolated. Per the germline V gene, CDR1 is SGHNT and CDR2 is YYREEE (reference sequence). V lost 5 bases to trimming and J lost 4 bases, with 6 bases between them. The CDR3 extends over 11 amino acids.

The sample was CD8+ T cells from PBMCs. This clonotype was obtained from a human donor with multiple sclerosis. The chain couples TRBV5-4 to TRBJ1-2; D call uncertain. CDR3 nucleotide sequence: TGTGCCAGCAGTGGCATCTATGGCTACACCTTC. Translating gives CASSGIYGYTF.